Below are 4 T cell receptor beta chains sequenced from a single sample in a study of blood T cell repertoires in COVID-19. TCRdb's copy holds only in-frame clones and misses some; the assay was immunoSEQ multiplex PCR. The sample contains 190,000 or so clones, less than 95% of which appear only once. The sequenced material came from peripheral blood. Source of these receptors: a man aged 30 to 39 with COVID-19, enrolled during active disease.

The rearrangement uses TRBV3-1 (or the pseudogene TRBV3-2) and TRBJ2-1; no definite D call. V gave up 1 base and J gave up 0 bases, with 7 bases separating them. There are 15 residues in the CDR3. In germline, CDR1 is LGHDT, CDR2 YNNKEL (reference sequence). CDR3 protein: CASSQVVGSYNEQFF. The CDR3 bases are TGTGCCAGCAGCCAAGTCGTCGGCTCCTACAATGAGCAGTTCTTC.

The V and J genes are TRBV3-1 (or the pseudogene TRBV3-2) and TRBJ1-5; D unclear. The CDR3 contains 15 residues. The germline gives CDR1 LGHDT, CDR2 YNNKEL (reference sequence). V shed 2 bases and J shed 4 bases, with 12 bases lying between them. The CDR3: CASSQSIGVNQPQHF. As DNA, the CDR3 is TGTGCCAGCAGCCAATCAATCGGGGTTAATCAGCCCCAGCATTTT.

This chain joins TRBV10-1 and TRBJ1-1; TRBD1 is a possible D gene (6 bases). CDR3 length: 13 amino acids. Trimming left V 6 bases short and J 8 bases short, with 16 bases between. The germline CDR1 and CDR2 sequences are WNHNN and SYGVQD (reference sequence). This CDR3 reads CASSHLPGTEAFF. CDR3 DNA sequence: TGCGCCAGCAGCCACCTCCCTGGGACAGAAGCTTTCTTT.

The V gene is TRBV28, the J gene TRBJ2-3; tentative D call: TRBD1 (5 bases). This CDR3 spans 16 amino acids. V was cut by 5 bases and J by 1 base, with 16 bases left in between. Germline V gives CDR1 MDHEN, CDR2 SYDVKM. DNA of the CDR3: TGTGCCAGCAGTCTCCCAACCCAGACAGGCACAGATACGCAGTATTTT. It is translated as CASSLPTQTGTDTQYF.